This T cell receptor beta chain was recovered during a study of CD8+CD57+ T cells in acquired aplastic anemia. Study-wide context: Sorted CD4+ and CD8+ cell DNA averaged approximately 3.2 ug.

Points from the study as a whole: It was found that some 31 CD8+ CDR3 sequences were shared between patients and controls.

The use of genomic DNA as template underpinned the TCR beta VDJ and CDR3 profiling. MiXCR, applied by TCRdb to the reads, yields one record per CDR3 protein. Among under 200,000 distinct CDR3 sequences listed, about two thirds were seen once. Selection for sequencing was limited to patients who had shown CD8+CD57+ cell expansion by flow cytometry. Every one of the patients had aplastic anemia (severe, acquired). Patients were therapy-naive when their blood was sampled. This CDR3 comprises 16 residues. Trimming cost V 5 bases and J 5 bases, with 21 bases left between them. Germline values: CDR1 DFQATT, CDR2 SNEGSKA (reference sequence). To note about this clonotype: As yet, its antigen is unknown.

This receptor was taken from a human donor with aplastic anemia. The chain has TRBV20-1 and TRBJ2-2; D assignment may be TRBD1 or TRBD2 (5 bases each). The sample comprised sorted CD4+, CD8+, or CD8+CD57+ T cells (not recorded which) from PBMCs. The CDR3 sequence is CSAQPEGTGGTGELFF. The CDR3 DNA sequence: TGCAGTGCTCAGCCCGAGGGAACAGGCGGGACCGGGGAGCTGTTTTTT.